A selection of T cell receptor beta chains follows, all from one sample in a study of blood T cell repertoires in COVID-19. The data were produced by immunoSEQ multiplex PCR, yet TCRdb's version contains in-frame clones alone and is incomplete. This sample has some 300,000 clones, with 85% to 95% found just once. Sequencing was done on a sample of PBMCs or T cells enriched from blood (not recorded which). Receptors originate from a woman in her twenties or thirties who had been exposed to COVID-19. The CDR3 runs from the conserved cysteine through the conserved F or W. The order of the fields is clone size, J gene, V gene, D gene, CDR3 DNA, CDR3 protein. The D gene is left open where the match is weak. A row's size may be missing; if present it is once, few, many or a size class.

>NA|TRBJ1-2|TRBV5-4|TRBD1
TGTGCCAGCAGTTCGGGACAGACCTACTATGGCTACACCTTC
CASSSGQTYYGYTF
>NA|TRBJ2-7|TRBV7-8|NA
TGTGCCAGCAGCTTAGTAAGGGGGAGCGAGCAGTACTTC
CASSLVRGSEQYF
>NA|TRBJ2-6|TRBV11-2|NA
TGTGCCAGCAGCTTAGGGCAGATTTTGTATCCTGGGGCCAACGTCCTGACTTTC
CASSLGQILYPGANVLTF
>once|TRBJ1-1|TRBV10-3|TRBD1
TGTGCCATCACCCCGGGAGGGACAGGGGTCAAGAACACTGAAGCTTTCTTT
CAITPGGTGVKNTEAFF
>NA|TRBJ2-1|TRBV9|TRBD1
TGTGCCAGCAGCGTAGAAGCAGGGGGCAATGAGCAGTTCTTC
CASSVEAGGNEQFF
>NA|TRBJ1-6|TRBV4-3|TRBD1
TGCGCCAGCAGCCAGGACGAAGACAGGGGGCTATCACCCCTCCACTTT
CASSQDEDRGLSPLHF
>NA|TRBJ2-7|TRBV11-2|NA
TGTGCCAGCAGCCCCGACGGTTGGCGGAACGAGCAGTACTTC
CASSPDGWRNEQYF
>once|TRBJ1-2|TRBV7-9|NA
TGTGCCAGCAGCTTAGGGTTCGACAGGCGAGGGGCGGACGGCTACACCTTC
CASSLGFDRRGADGYTF
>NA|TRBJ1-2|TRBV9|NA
TGTGCCAGCAGCGTAGGCGCTAACTATGGCTACACCTTC
CASSVGANYGYTF
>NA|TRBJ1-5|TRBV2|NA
TGTGCCAGCAGGACTAACAGAGATCAGCCCCAGCATTTT
CASRTNRDQPQHF
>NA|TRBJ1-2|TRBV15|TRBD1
TGTGCCACCAGCAGAGATTGGAGAGAGGGGGCGGCCTATGGCTACACCTTC
CATSRDWREGAAYGYTF
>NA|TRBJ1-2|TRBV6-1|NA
TGTGCCAGCAGTGAAAGATATGGGACTACCAACTATGGCTACACCTTC
CASSERYGTTNYGYTF
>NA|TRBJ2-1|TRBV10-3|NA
TGTGCCATCAGTGACCCCGAGGCTCTAAGCTCCTACAATGAGCAGTTCTTC
CAISDPEALSSYNEQFF
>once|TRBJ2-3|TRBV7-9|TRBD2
TGTGCCAGCAGCTTAGTGTCGTCTAGCGGGGGGGCTGGCACAGATACGCAGTATTTT
CASSLVSSSGGAGTDTQYF
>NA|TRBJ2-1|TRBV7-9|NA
TGTGCCAGCAGCCCGACGGGACAATACAATGAGCAGTTCTTC
CASSPTGQYNEQFF